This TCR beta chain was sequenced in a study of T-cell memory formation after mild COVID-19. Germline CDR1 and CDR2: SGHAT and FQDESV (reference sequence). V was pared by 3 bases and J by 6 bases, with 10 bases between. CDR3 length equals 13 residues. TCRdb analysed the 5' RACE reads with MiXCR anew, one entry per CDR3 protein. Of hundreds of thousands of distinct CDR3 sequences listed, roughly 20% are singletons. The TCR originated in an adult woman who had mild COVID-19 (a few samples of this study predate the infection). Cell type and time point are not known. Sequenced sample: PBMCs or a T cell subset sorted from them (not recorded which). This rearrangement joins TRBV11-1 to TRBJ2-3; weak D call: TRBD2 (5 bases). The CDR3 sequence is CASSFLRGDTQYF. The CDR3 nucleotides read TGTGCCAGCAGCTTCCTCCGCGGGGATACGCAGTATTTT.